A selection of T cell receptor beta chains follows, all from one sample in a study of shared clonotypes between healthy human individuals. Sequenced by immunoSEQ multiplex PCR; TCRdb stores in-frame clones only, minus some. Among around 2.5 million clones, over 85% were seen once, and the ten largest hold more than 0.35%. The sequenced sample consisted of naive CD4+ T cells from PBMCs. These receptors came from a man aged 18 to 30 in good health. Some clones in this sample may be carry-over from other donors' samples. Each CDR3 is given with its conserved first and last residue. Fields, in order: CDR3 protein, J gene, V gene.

CDR3 protein: CASRTTGDNYGYTF
J gene: TRBJ1-2
V gene: TRBV28

CDR3 protein: CASSKPLVLAGENEQFF
J gene: TRBJ2-1
V gene: TRBV19

CDR3 protein: CASSFRSGDQPQHF
J gene: TRBJ1-5
V gene: TRBV7-2

CDR3 protein: CASRRRAMYQETQYF
J gene: TRBJ2-5
V gene: TRBV28

CDR3 protein: CASSEAVAGETQYF
J gene: TRBJ2-5
V gene: TRBV2

CDR3 protein: CASRPFGVRETQYF
J gene: TRBJ2-5
V gene: TRBV7-8

CDR3 protein: CASSPHASGELFF
J gene: TRBJ2-2
V gene: TRBV11-3

CDR3 protein: CASSSPGDTEAFF
J gene: TRBJ1-1
V gene: TRBV28

CDR3 protein: CASSLTDSLNQPQHF
J gene: TRBJ1-5
V gene: TRBV27

CDR3 protein: CASSLTPTYTWDEQFF
J gene: TRBJ2-1
V gene: TRBV7-3

CDR3 protein: CSVESREPYNEQFF
J gene: TRBJ2-1
V gene: TRBV29-1

CDR3 protein: CASSLSSPPHYTDTQYF
J gene: TRBJ2-3
V gene: TRBV27

CDR3 protein: CASSPDRGYTDTQYF
J gene: TRBJ2-3
V gene: TRBV7-3

CDR3 protein: CASSLAGTAFNEQFF
J gene: TRBJ2-1
V gene: TRBV4-1

CDR3 protein: CASSKGDRSYGYTF
J gene: TRBJ1-2
V gene: TRBV5-6

CDR3 protein: CATSRAVGNEQFF
J gene: TRBJ2-1
V gene: TRBV15

CDR3 protein: CASSYGATGNNEKLFF
J gene: TRBJ1-4
V gene: TRBV6-5

CDR3 protein: CASYPLARAGYQPQHF
J gene: TRBJ1-5
V gene: TRBV25-1

CDR3 protein: CASKSPRTGLKGGYTF
J gene: TRBJ1-2
V gene: TRBV28

CDR3 protein: CASSVGPQRNEKLFF
J gene: TRBJ1-4
V gene: TRBV9

CDR3 protein: CASSLSRDSPADTQYF
J gene: TRBJ2-3
V gene: TRBV7-3

CDR3 protein: CASSLDWDSGNTIYF
J gene: TRBJ1-3
V gene: TRBV7-2

CDR3 protein: CASSFGTSGGKETQYF
J gene: TRBJ2-5
V gene: TRBV5-1

CDR3 protein: CASSLEVSYNEQFF
J gene: TRBJ2-1
V gene: TRBV7-2

CDR3 protein: CASSGWDRGNTEAFF
J gene: TRBJ1-1
V gene: TRBV6-5

CDR3 protein: CASIGGQGSYEQYF
J gene: TRBJ2-7
V gene: TRBV28

CDR3 protein: CSATLQVRGGYTF
J gene: TRBJ1-2
V gene: TRBV29-1

CDR3 protein: CASSSQREGRREQFF
J gene: TRBJ2-1
V gene: TRBV7-9

CDR3 protein: CASSYLGNTEAFF
J gene: TRBJ1-1
V gene: TRBV7-9

CDR3 protein: CASSLGSYNLNTIYF
J gene: TRBJ1-3
V gene: TRBV5-1

CDR3 protein: CAWTGGGDTQYF
J gene: TRBJ2-3
V gene: TRBV30

CDR3 protein: CASSPRGTGFYEQYF
J gene: TRBJ2-7
V gene: TRBV6-6

CDR3 protein: CASRPREDTQYF
J gene: TRBJ2-3
V gene: TRBV28

CDR3 protein: CASSRDLISSYEQYF
J gene: TRBJ2-7
V gene: TRBV6-6

CDR3 protein: CASSYPGHNTQYF
J gene: TRBJ2-3
V gene: TRBV11-2

CDR3 protein: CASSQIISGQSSYNEQFF
J gene: TRBJ2-1
V gene: TRBV18

CDR3 protein: CASSQEGPLAGVEQYF
J gene: TRBJ2-7
V gene: TRBV4-1

CDR3 protein: CASSPRTGNQETQYF
J gene: TRBJ2-5
V gene: TRBV9

CDR3 protein: CASSPGPQETQYF
J gene: TRBJ2-5
V gene: TRBV5-4

CDR3 protein: CASSQDLTVSYNEQFF
J gene: TRBJ2-1
V gene: TRBV4-3

CDR3 protein: CASSPGGKNEKLFF
J gene: TRBJ1-4
V gene: TRBV5-1

CDR3 protein: CASMEGRANTEAFF
J gene: TRBJ1-1
V gene: TRBV28

CDR3 protein: CASTLAPGTGELFF
J gene: TRBJ2-2
V gene: TRBV28

CDR3 protein: CASSLIPSGNEQFF
J gene: TRBJ2-1
V gene: TRBV5-1

CDR3 protein: CSVESGDEQFF
J gene: TRBJ2-1
V gene: TRBV29-1

CDR3 protein: CATSIRTGENEQYF
J gene: TRBJ2-7
V gene: TRBV15

CDR3 protein: CASSLPEGQRRITAQYF
J gene: TRBJ2-7
V gene: TRBV7-4

CDR3 protein: CASSGQGGETQYF
J gene: TRBJ2-5
V gene: TRBV5-1

CDR3 protein: CASSPGGTSGSGETQYF
J gene: TRBJ2-5
V gene: TRBV7-9

CDR3 protein: CSVVGRSNEKLFF
J gene: TRBJ1-4
V gene: TRBV29-1

CDR3 protein: CAWMKAGVTGELFF
J gene: TRBJ2-2
V gene: TRBV30